Here is one T cell receptor beta chain with its context. Its cognate antigen is unknown. V gave up 2 bases and J gave up 0 bases; unmatched junction bases: 5. The CDR3 runs to 17 residues. The germline gives CDR1 KGHSH, CDR2 LQKENI. Some clones are missing from TCRdb's copy, which holds only in-frame ones; the method was immunoSEQ multiplex PCR. The table includes 20,000 to 25,000 clones, about 81% detected once. Unexposed donor CD4+ T cells date from about 2011-2019, before the COVID-19 pandemic. Isolation of CD4+ T cells took place after 10 days in culture. Cultures received half-medium IL-2 refreshes on days 3 and 7. These data come from a study of CD4 T cells in relation to SARS-CoV-2 and coronaviruses. Study at large: Negative control cultures got HIV-1 Nef peptides or no peptide. The restricting HLA molecule for shared crossreactive spike epitopes was mapped.

Material: CD4+ T cells from PBMCs, cultured in vitro. The sequence was obtained from a human donor in good health. The rearrangement links TRBV18 to TRBJ1-4; 8 bases match TRBD1. The CDR3 protein is CASSPNDRGSTNEKLFF. The CDR3 region has the DNA TGTGCCAGCTCACCAAACGACAGGGGCTCAACTAATGAAAAACTGTTTTTT.